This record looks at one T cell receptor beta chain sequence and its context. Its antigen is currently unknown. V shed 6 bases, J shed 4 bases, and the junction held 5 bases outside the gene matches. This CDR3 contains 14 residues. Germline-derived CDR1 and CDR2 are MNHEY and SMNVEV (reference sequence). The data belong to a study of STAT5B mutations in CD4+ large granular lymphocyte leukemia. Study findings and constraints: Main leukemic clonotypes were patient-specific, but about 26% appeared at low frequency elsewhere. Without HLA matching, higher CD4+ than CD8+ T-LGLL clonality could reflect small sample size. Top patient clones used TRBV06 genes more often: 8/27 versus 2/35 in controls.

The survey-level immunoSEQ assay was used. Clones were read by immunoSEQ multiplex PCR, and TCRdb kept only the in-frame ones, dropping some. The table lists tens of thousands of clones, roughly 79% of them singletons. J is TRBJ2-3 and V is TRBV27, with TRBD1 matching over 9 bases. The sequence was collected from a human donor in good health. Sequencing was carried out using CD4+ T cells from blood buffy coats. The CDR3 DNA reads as TGTGCCAGCAGAATGAGACAGGGGGCAGATACGCAGTATTTT. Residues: CASRMRQGADTQYF.